This T cell receptor beta chain was sequenced for a study of cytomegalovirus exposure and HLA in healthy donors. In the study overall: The 120 or so validation repertoires, a later analysis reported, used the same platform as the approximately 670 first-cohort repertoires.

On this clone: Its matching antigen is unknown.

Study-wide results and limits: Rarity marked most TCR sequences, yet some public TCRs occurred in many donors. The study designated fewer than 200 TCR beta chains cytomegalovirus-associated. Cytomegalovirus status was reportedly diagnosed by the classifier with high specificity and sensitivity.

CDR1 is SGHAT, CDR2 FQNNGV, per germline. V was pared by 5 bases and J by 1 base, with 7 bases of the junction left unmatched. The CDR3 runs 15 residues. The protocol was immunoSEQ multiplex PCR, while the TCRdb copy is restricted to in-frame clones and leaves out a portion. The sample consists of about 130,000 clones, roughly 95% of them appearing once. This rearrangement joins TRBV11-2 to TRBJ2-7; 8 nucleotides match TRBD1. The TCR sequence derives from a man aged 18 to 35 in good health and CMV-seronegative. The sequenced sample consisted of PBMCs. CDR3 nucleotide sequence: TGTGCCAGCAGCACCTGGACAGGGAGGTCCTACGAGCAGTACTTC. Its translation: CASSTWTGRSYEQYF.